Each of the 18 T cell receptor beta chains below was sequenced from the same sample in a study of post-analysis software for immune sequencing data. General study findings and limits: Comparison of patients with controls showed about 5 TRBV segments more frequent in patients, TRBV5-6, TRBV5-1 and TRBV20-1 among them.

cDNA libraries for TCR beta contained unique molecular identifiers. Each CDR3 protein is one row after TCRdb ran MiXCR on the PCR reads. The repertoire holds about 820,000 distinct CDR3 sequences, with under 70% as singletons. Which antigens these TCRs recognize remains unknown. Sequencing used blood. All receptors come from a girl aged 5-17 years with multiple sclerosis.

This clonotype was seen a handful of times. V usage is TRBV4-2 and J usage is TRBJ2-3, with TRBD2 as a possible D gene (6 bases). Trimming took off 6 bases at V and 4 bases at J, with 14 bases between the two ends. The CDR3 is 14 residues long. The germline gives CDR1 LGHNA, CDR2 YNFKEQ. The CDR3 DNA reads as TGTGCCAGCAGTTGGGGGGAGTTCGCAGATACGCAGTATTTT. As protein: CASSWGEFADTQYF.

The chain joins TRBV9 to TRBJ2-1, with no clear D. CDR3 length: 14 amino acids. V was clipped by 4 bases and J by 2 bases, with 10 bases between them. The germline CDR1 and CDR2 sequences are SGDLS and YYNGEE. The CDR3 DNA reads as TGTGCCAGCAGCCCCCAGGTGGCCTACAATGAGCAGTTCTTC. Its protein product is CASSPQVAYNEQFF.

Here the CDR3 DNA reads TGCAGTGCCGCGCTGACACAGAGCTCCTACGAGCAGTACTTC. It codes for CSAALTQSSYEQYF. This chain links TRBV20-1 with TRBJ2-7; D is undetermined. V was shortened by 6 bases and J by 0 bases, with 15 bases between the two germline ends. CDR3 length: 14 amino acids. CDR1 is DFQATT, CDR2 SNEGSKA, per germline (reference sequence).

The rearrangement joins TRBV20-1 to TRBJ2-4, with 9 bases that match TRBD2. The DNA matches TRBJ2-7 better at its end, which makes the J call doubtful. CDR3 length: 15 residues. Germline V lookup: CDR1 DFQATT, CDR2 SNEGSKA (reference sequence). The CDR3 coding sequence is TGCAGTGCTATTGGAAGCGGGGGGACCTCCTACGAGCAGTACTTC. Residues: CSAIGSGGTSYEQYF.

This clonotype has only a few counts. The chain employs TRBV29-1 and TRBJ1-1, with D uncertain. The V end lost 4 bases, the J end lost 6 bases, and 12 bases lay between the germline ends. The germline CDR1 and CDR2 sequences are SQVTM and ANQGSEA. The CDR3 has 12 amino acids. The CDR3 protein is CSVVSRRPEAFF. CDR3 nucleotides: TGCAGCGTTGTGTCCAGGAGGCCTGAAGCTTTCTTT.

The chain uses TRBV12-3 or TRBV12-4 and TRBJ2-1; 12 bases fit TRBD2. The CDR3 extends over 17 amino acids. The V segment lost 7 bases and the J segment 0 bases; nucleotides outside the gene matches: 7. The chain's CDR3 is CASTGLAGHPSYNEQFF. The CDR3 DNA reads as TGTGCCAGCACCGGACTAGCGGGGCATCCCTCCTACAATGAGCAGTTCTTC.

This clonotype was seen only once. V gene TRBV6-1 combines with J gene TRBJ2-1, with a weak D call TRBD2 (6 bases). The CDR3 has 15 residues. Per the germline V gene, CDR1 is MNHNS and CDR2 is SASEGT. The CDR3 nucleotides are TGTGCAGGCAGTGAAGCGGACTACTCCTACAATGAGCAGTTCTTC. Amino acid sequence: CAGSEADYSYNEQFF.

This clonotype was seen a handful of times. The chain joins TRBV29-1 to TRBJ2-1; D might be TRBD1 or TRBD2, each matching 5 bases. Between the trimmed V and J ends, which lost 4 bases and 4 bases, there was a span of 11 bases. The CDR3 has 13 amino acids. Germline loops: CDR1 SQVTM, CDR2 ANQGSEA. The CDR3 protein is CSVAGRGYNEQFF. The CDR3 region has the DNA TGCAGCGTTGCAGGGCGAGGGTACAATGAGCAGTTCTTC.

The CDR3, as DNA: TGTGCCAGCAGCTTATGGCCAATGGGGTCCTTTGGCATCCAGCATTTT. Protein sequence: CASSLWPMGSFGIQHF. This rearrangement joins TRBV5-6 to TRBJ1-5; unclear D gene. The ends were cut back, 2 bases at V and 12 bases at J, with 24 bases in the middle. CDR1 SGHDT and CDR2 YYEEEE come from the germline V gene. This CDR3 spans 16 amino acids.

The V gene is TRBV20-1, the J gene TRBJ2-3; D gene uncertain. V was clipped by 0 bases and J by 2 bases, with 6 bases between them. From germline, CDR1 is DFQATT and CDR2 SNEGSKA (reference sequence). The CDR3 has 13 amino acids. The CDR3 is CSARDRATDTQYF. Here the CDR3 DNA reads TGCAGTGCTAGAGATCGGGCCACAGATACGCAGTATTTT.

The chain has TRBV3-1 and TRBJ2-1; the D call may be TRBD1 or TRBD2 (5 bases each). The germline V gene has CDR1 LGHDT and CDR2 YNNKEL (reference sequence). The CDR3 has 15 residues. V dropped 2 bases and J dropped 6 bases, with 14 bases sitting between them. The DNA of the CDR3 is TGTGCCAGCAGCCAACGCCGGGACCATCCCAATGAGCAGTTCTTC. Its protein is CASSQRRDHPNEQFF.

The V gene is TRBV6-5, the J gene TRBJ2-7; TRBD1 matches 7 bases. The CDR3 length is 15 residues. V was clipped by 3 bases and J by 0 bases; unmatched bases: 5. Germline V gene lookup returns CDR1 MNHEY and CDR2 SVGAGI. CDR3 coding DNA: TGTGCCAGCAGTTATCAGGGGGTTCCCTCCTACGAGCAGTACTTC. This sequence encodes CASSYQGVPSYEQYF.

The V call is TRBV27, the J call TRBJ2-1; unclear D gene. V was trimmed by 5 bases and J by 0 bases, leaving 8 bases between them. From germline, CDR1 is MNHEY and CDR2 SMNVEV (reference sequence). The CDR3 extends over 14 amino acids. The CDR3 DNA is TGTGCCAGCAGTGGAAGACCCTCCTACAATGAGCAGTTCTTC. This encodes CASSGRPSYNEQFF.

The rearrangement links TRBV12-3 or TRBV12-4 to TRBJ1-5, with 8 nucleotides matching TRBD1. With V trimmed by 5 bases and J by 0 bases, 9 bases remained unmatched. The CDR3 has 17 residues. CDR3 sequence reads: CASSPRNRGYSNQPQHF. The CDR3 nucleotides are TGTGCCAGCAGTCCCCGGAACAGGGGGTATAGCAATCAGCCCCAGCATTTT.

This chain connects TRBV29-1 to TRBJ2-5, with 10 nucleotides matching TRBD1. This CDR3 has 13 amino acids. V gave up 6 bases and J gave up 5 bases; unmatched junction bases: 6. CDR1 and CDR2 from the germline V gene are SQVTM and ANQGSEA. CDR3 bases: TGCAGCGTGCGCCGGGACAGGGGTGAGACCCAGTACTTC. Translation gives CSVRRDRGETQYF.

This clonotype was counted only a few times. The chain joins TRBV29-1 to TRBJ2-1; D gene unclear. The CDR3 has 13 residues. V was cut by 5 bases and J by 5 bases, with 13 bases left in between. CDR1 and CDR2 from the germline V gene are SQVTM and ANQGSEA. The CDR3 nucleotides are TGCAGCGTTATCAGATACACAGACAATGAGCAGTTCTTC. Translated: CSVIRYTDNEQFF.

This clonotype was counted between two and nine times. The chain employs TRBV7-9 and TRBJ2-7, with 8 bases aligning to TRBD2. The CDR3 extends over 15 amino acids. After removal of 4 bases from V and 2 bases from J, the junction contained 7 bases not matched to a gene. Germline V gives CDR1 SEHNR, CDR2 FQNEAQ (reference sequence). DNA of the CDR3: TGTGCCAGCAGCTCTAACGAGCGGGGGACCTACGAGCAGTACTTC. It is translated as CASSSNERGTYEQYF.

The chain links TRBV29-1 to TRBJ1-2; 9 bases line up with TRBD1. The germline V gene has CDR1 SQVTM and CDR2 ANQGSEA. This CDR3 region has 14 residues. J was trimmed by 4 bases and V by 8 bases; bases with no gene match: 11. CDR3 bases: TGCAGCTGCGCACAGGGGGCCCCTACCTATGGCTACACCTTC. This gives the protein CSCAQGAPTYGYTF. Together with reference TRBV29-1 and TRBJ1-2, the CDR3 gives the full variable domain: SAVISQKPSRDICQRGTSLTIQCQVDSQVTMMFWYRQQPGQSLTLIATANQGSEATYESGFVIDKFPISRPNLTFSTLTVSNMSPEDSSIYLCSCAQGAPTYGYTFGSGTRLTVV.